This TCR beta chain came from a study of beta chain features in type 1 diabetes. Study-wide findings and caveats: Lower insertion and higher deletion counts appeared at VDJ junctions in type 1 diabetes patients. Among all four CD4+ subsets, Type 1 diabetes patients had TCRB CDR3s that were moderately but significantly shorter.

Comment on this clone: What it binds is unknown.

Trimming took 4 bases from V and 3 from J; bases not matched to a gene: 11. The CDR3 sequence is 16 residues long. Germline-derived CDR1 and CDR2 are MNHNS and SASEGT. Every bit of the isolated RNA underwent reverse transcription, so sequencing read expressed TCRB transcripts. The data were produced by immunoSEQ multiplex PCR, yet TCRdb's version contains in-frame clones alone and is incomplete. Here the sample spans about 370,000 clones, around a tenth being singletons. V usage is TRBV6-1 and J usage is TRBJ2-7; TRBD1 matches at 8 bases. The sequence was obtained from a man between 25 and 39 years old with type 1 diabetes. The specimen was central memory CD4+ T cells from blood. The CDR3 sequence: CASSGQDGQGSYEQYF. Written as DNA, the CDR3 is TGTGCCAGCAGTGGTCAAGATGGACAGGGTAGCTACGAGCAGTACTTC.